Given below is one T cell receptor beta chain in context. It has no known antigen specificity. Base qualities are not at hand, and no much larger clone is one base apart. The sample originates from a study of blood T cell repertoires in COVID-19 (dated by TCRdb to between 2020 and 2021). About the study as a whole: The collaborator samples originated in the United States, Italy and Spain and spanned the acute and convalescent phases of COVID-19. The material from the prospective study consisted of cDNA or gDNA derived from T cells, B-cell-depleted T cells, or PBMCs. Deeply sampled blood TCRbeta repertoires from subjects exposed to, actively infected with, or recovered from COVID-19 were included in the dataset. The repertoires were made available in a free public database intended to serve as a resource for research on the immune response to SARS-CoV-2. The samples were drawn from two sources: the first 160 participants of the ongoing ImmuneRACE study, and fewer than 1,500 subjects contributed by 6 global collaborators. Nearly every sample came with metadata listing a de-identified subject ID, COVID-19 status, age in years and sex. HLA class I and class II types, where available, came from metadata supplied by the sample provider rather than from assay-based typing. Study-level results and caveats: The quantity of clinical and demographic metadata differed by source and by participant and was supplied without curation.

Participants in the prospective study were enrolled through a virtual design, were aged roughly 18 to 95 years, and lived in some 24 United States geographic areas. In the prospective study, cohorts were assigned on the basis of participant-reported clinical history obtained from a screening survey and a study questionnaire. In the prospective study, whole blood, serum and a nasopharyngeal or oropharyngeal swab were collected from each participant by mobile phlebotomists. Over a roughly 2-month period, participants in the prospective study had the option of providing additional blood draws and questionnaires. Before DNA extraction, prospective study blood samples were shipped either frozen or at room temperature. TCRbeta CDR3 regions were amplified from genomic DNA using the immunoSEQ Assay, a bias-controlled multiplex PCR. Turning to the authors' computational methods: Nucleated cell counts per sample were estimated from amplification of reference gene primers within the assay. To quantify the absolute abundance of each unique TCRbeta CDR3 rearrangement, sequence reads were collapsed and filtered. For each sample, productive Simpson clonality was calculated as the square root of Simpson's diversity index across productive rearrangements. TCRdb carries this immuneACCESS record with in-frame sequences only. Its versions omit some clonotypes, under half of them owing to an unresolved V gene in the studies checked, with the rest unexplained. The DNA gave D and trimming, while V, J and clone size come from that table. The sample table holds about 160,000 clones, of which about 83% were seen once. The top ten clones comprise approximately 4% of the sample.

The specimen was PBMCs or T cells enriched from blood (not recorded which). The sequence came from a woman between 45 and 60 years old in a cohort exposed to, infected with or recovered from COVID-19 (not recorded which).

Here is the DNA: TGCAGTGCACGGACAAGCTATGGCTACACCTTC. Its translation is CSARTSYGYTF. Rearrangement joined TRBV20-1 to TRBJ1-2; TRBD1 is a possible D gene, resting on 5 matching bases. The CDR3 contains 11 residues, cysteine and phenylalanine counted. Only the CDR3 region is kept as DNA, spanning 33 bases read in frame from base 1. The germline V gene (reference sequence) gives CDR1 as DFQATT and CDR2 as SNEGSKA. The V and J ends are trimmed by 6 bases and 4 bases, leaving 9 bases between them.